Sequencing of this TCR beta chain was carried out in a study of blood T cell repertoires in COVID-19. Study in general: Acute and convalescent COVID-19 samples came from the United States, Italy and Spain. T cells, B-cell-depleted T cells, or PBMCs supplied cDNA or gDNA.

Germline CDR1 MDHEN, CDR2 SYDVKM. The CDR3 runs to 14 residues. V was pared by 5 bases and J by 4 bases, with 14 bases between. In the source study's methods: Cell counts per sample came from amplifying reference gene primers. The table came from immunoSEQ multiplex PCR; TCRdb's copy has only in-frame clones and leaves some out. V and J calls and clone size are those listed in that table; D and trimming were worked out from the DNA. The sample includes roughly 290,000 clones, 75% to 90% of them seen just once. Sequenced input: peripheral blood. This clonotype originated in a woman under 40 who had recovered from COVID-19. This chain joins TRBV28 and TRBJ2-5; maybe TRBD1 (6 bases). The CDR3 here is CASSPQGIGETQYF. As DNA, the CDR3 is TGTGCCAGCAGTCCTCAGGGGATTGGAGAGACCCAGTACTTC.